This T cell receptor (beta chain) was captured by sequencing in a study of T-cell reconstitution after alpha-beta-depleted transplantation in children. The study's findings and limits: In some patients, recipient T cells and intrathymic progenitors surviving conditioning explained high day-60 diversity. About two months after transplant, alpha-beta T cells reportedly came from several hundred expanded graft clones. One year after transplant, T-cell counts and diversity came mostly from newly produced T cells.

The table lists this clonotype with many counts. Its matching antigen is unknown. CDR1 and CDR2 from the germline V gene are SEHNR and FQNEAQ (reference sequence). The CDR3 sequence is 13 residues long. Trimming removed 11 bases from V and 5 bases from J, with 18 bases in between. Unique molecular identifiers were incorporated into the prepared TCRbeta library. Via MiXCR, TCRdb re-called the PCR reads, giving one row per CDR3 protein. The table lists about 78,000 distinct CDR3 sequences, about 14% of them singletons, with 25% to 30% in the top ten. This sequence joins TRBV7-9 and TRBJ1-2; weak D call: TRBD1 (5 bases). The sequence was obtained from a male patient aged 2-10 years who had a stem cell transplant for acute lymphoblastic leukemia, so the T cells may come from the graft donor. Here the sequenced sample was PBMCs, mostly from graft donor cells, taken 180 days after TCRalphabeta/CD19-depleted stem cell transplant. CDR3 bases: TGTGCCTGCCGAGGAGGGGTAGAATATGGCTACACCTTC. This sequence encodes CACRGGVEYGYTF.